The clone carrying this T cell receptor (beta chain) was seen only a few times. This specimen comes from a study of T cells after yellow fever vaccination. About the study: In the case of low-cell-number fractions, SMART-Seq v4 Ultra Low Input was used for preparation.

The CDR3 spans 13 residues. V shed 7 bases and J shed 3 bases, with 13 bases lying between them. A process of 5'RACE template switching, which added a universal primer site and UMIs, was used to make TCR cDNA. TCRdb re-analysed the 5' RACE reads in MiXCR, keeping a single row per CDR3 protein. The table includes approximately 300,000 distinct CDR3 sequences, about an eighth detected once. The receptor was isolated from a man aged 25 to 40 who received the YFV17D yellow fever vaccine. This sample comprised CD4+ T cells sorted from PBMCs, obtained 45 days after the yellow fever booster vaccination. V is TRBV12-3 or TRBV12-4 and J is TRBJ2-7; either TRBD1 or TRBD2 may fit D (5 bases each). The chain's CDR3 is CASKPGRDYEQYF. DNA of the CDR3: TGTGCCAGCAAGCCGGGACGGGACTACGAGCAGTACTTC.